The 13 T cell receptor beta chains given below trace back to one sample, sequenced in a study of blood T cell repertoires in COVID-19. Clones were read by immunoSEQ multiplex PCR, and TCRdb kept only the in-frame ones, dropping some. The repertoire consists of fewer than 200,000 clones, with over 80% occurring once and the leading ten covering 1.6%. The material sequenced was peripheral blood. Source of these receptors: a woman in her forties or fifties with acute or convalescent COVID-19.

J is TRBJ1-6 and V is TRBV7-3, with unresolved D. Deletions cut 5 bases from V and 11 bases from J, with 19 bases between. The germline V gene has CDR1 SGHTA and CDR2 FQGTGA. CDR3 size: 15 residues. CDR3 in DNA: TGTGCCAGCAGCCCTGTTGGCAACGTCGGGGCACCCCTCCACTTT. Its translation: CASSPVGNVGAPLHF.

This rearrangement joins TRBV6-5 to TRBJ2-2; TRBD1 might be the D (6 bases). The CDR3 extends over 14 amino acids. Germline lookup yields CDR1 MNHEY and CDR2 SVGAGI. Trimming pared 3 bases from V and 4 bases from J, leaving 9 bases between. In nucleotides, the CDR3 is TGTGCCAGCAGTTATTCCAGGGGCACCGGGGAGCTGTTTTTT. Amino acid sequence: CASSYSRGTGELFF.

V gene TRBV19 combines with J gene TRBJ2-1; possibly TRBD2 for D (6 bases). The V gene's germline CDR1 is LNHDA and CDR2 SQIVND (reference sequence). The CDR3 runs to 14 residues. Trimming removed 6 bases from V and 3 bases from J, with 12 bases in between. Here the CDR3 reads CASSIPGDYNEQFF. CDR3 in DNA: TGTGCCAGTAGCATCCCGGGAGACTACAATGAGCAGTTCTTC.

The V gene is TRBV7-2, the J gene TRBJ2-7, with 9 bases matching TRBD2. The CDR3 runs 16 residues. Germline CDR1 and CDR2: SGHTA and FQGNSA. Trimming at V came to 5 bases and at J to 1 base, leaving 9 bases not matched to a gene. The CDR3 DNA reads TGTGCCAGCAGCGAGAAGATAGCGGGGGCGTCCTACGAGCAGTACTTC. This sequence encodes CASSEKIAGASYEQYF.

This chain connects TRBV2 to TRBJ1-5, with 10 bases matching TRBD1. V shed 9 bases and J 5 bases; nucleotides not matched to a gene: 4. The CDR3 length is 13 residues. Germline V gene data show CDR1 as SNHLY and CDR2 as FYNNEI. The CDR3 DNA is TGTGCCAGTGGGGACAGGGGCGATCAGCCCCAGCATTTT. It translates to CASGDRGDQPQHF.

CDR3 in amino acids: CASTRYRGHQETQYF. The CDR3 bases are TGTGCCAGTACCAGATACAGGGGGCACCAAGAGACCCAGTACTTC. The chain is built from TRBV19 and TRBJ2-5; 9 nucleotides agree with TRBD1. The CDR3 is 15 amino acids. J lost 0 bases, V lost 7 bases, and 6 bases had no gene match. Per the germline V gene, CDR1 is LNHDA and CDR2 is SQIVND (reference sequence).

This clone has a handful of counts. The chain couples TRBV19 to TRBJ2-4, with a possible D match to TRBD2 (6 bases). The germline gives CDR1 LNHDA, CDR2 SQIVND (reference sequence). The V end was cut by 0 bases, the J end by 1 base, with 19 bases between. CDR3 length: 19 amino acids. CDR3 nucleotides: TGTGCCAGTAGTATAGACGGACTATCCTGGGGATCGGCCAAAAACATTCAGTACTTC. It encodes CASSIDGLSWGSAKNIQYF.

CDR3 residues: CASSPIWGGVTNYGYTF. In DNA, the CDR3 is TGCGCCAGCAGCCCGATATGGGGGGGAGTAACTAACTATGGCTACACCTTC. V gene TRBV5-1 combines with J gene TRBJ1-2, with D tentatively TRBD1 (5 bases). Trimming removed 4 bases from V and 0 bases from J, with 19 bases in between. The CDR3 consists of 17 residues. Germline CDR1 is SGHRS and CDR2 is YFSETQ.

The chain carries TRBV30 and TRBJ1-5; D is possibly TRBD1 (6 bases). V was clipped by 2 bases and J by 7 bases, with 15 bases between them. Germline V gene lookup returns CDR1 GTSNPN and CDR2 SVGIG (reference sequence). This CDR3 is built from 14 residues. The CDR3 reads CAWSLQGSSQPQHF. The DNA for the CDR3 is TGTGCCTGGAGTCTACAGGGAAGTAGCCAGCCCCAGCATTTT.

The chain combines TRBV25-1 with TRBJ2-2, with 7 bases identical to TRBD2. This CDR3 region has 15 residues. From germline, CDR1 is MGHDK and CDR2 SYGVNS. V trimming: 9 bases; J trimming: 4 bases; junction bases outside the gene matches: 11. CDR3 loop: CARDWAGDCTGELFF. CDR3 nucleotide sequence: TGTGCCAGAGATTGGGCGGGAGACTGCACCGGGGAGCTGTTTTTT.

V is TRBV6-2 or TRBV6-3 and J is TRBJ1-6; 9 bases align to TRBD1. Unmatched junction bases numbered 4, after V lost 5 bases and J lost 5 bases. This CDR3 has 15 amino acids. CDR1 is MNHEY, CDR2 SVGEGT, per germline. The CDR3: CASSRWDRDNSPLHF. DNA for the CDR3: TGTGCCAGCAGTCGATGGGACAGGGATAATTCACCCCTCCACTTT.

The chain recombines TRBV18 with TRBJ2-2, with D maybe TRBD2 (5 bases). The CDR3 is 13 amino acids. Germline values: CDR1 KGHSH, CDR2 LQKENI. Deletions cut 3 bases from V and 7 bases from J, with 9 bases between. The CDR3 loop is CASSPLGDGELFF. The CDR3 nucleotides read TGTGCCAGCTCACCGCTCGGGGACGGGGAGCTGTTTTTT.

The chain carries TRBV14 and TRBJ2-3, with 7 bases fitting TRBD1. Germline lookup yields CDR1 SGHDN and CDR2 FVKESK. The CDR3 consists of 15 residues. The V segment lost 3 bases and the J segment 1 base; nucleotides outside the gene matches: 4. The CDR3 nucleotides are TGTGCCAGCAGCCACGCAGGGGGTGGCACAGATACGCAGTATTTT. Residues: CASSHAGGGTDTQYF. Looking up the rest from reference TRBV14 and TRBJ2-3 gives the full variable domain: EAGVTQFPSHSVIEKGQTVTLRCDPISGHDNLYWYRRVMGKEIKFLLHFVKESKQDESGMPNNRFLAERTGGTYSTLKVQPAELEDSGVYFCASSHAGGGTDTQYFGPGTRLTVL.